This TCR beta chain was retrieved from a study of cytomegalovirus exposure and HLA in healthy donors. In the study overall: A preliminary data release comprised tens of millions of unique TCRs obtained from HLA-typed donors. General study findings and limits: A later analysis reportedly found fewer N-insertions in an Asian-associated ancestry cluster than the approximately 730-donor mean. It emerged from a later analysis that several of the most significant clusters appeared to be linked to common viral pathogens. The authors later found HLA-associated TCR beta chains more clonally expanded than equally common others.

PCR employed 60 Vbeta and 13 Jbeta primers. Only in-frame clones appear in the TCRdb table, and some are missing; sequencing was by immunoSEQ multiplex PCR. The sample carries roughly 71,000 clones, almost 80% recorded once. The sample holds one count of this clone. Its target is unknown. The TCR sequence derives from a girl aged 10-17 years in good health and CMV-seropositive. The material sequenced was PBMCs.

CDR3 nucleotides: TGTGCCTGGAGTGTACAGCAGGGGAGAGTTGGAAACACCATATATTTT. Translation gives CAWSVQQGRVGNTIYF. The genes are TRBV30 and TRBJ1-3; D might be TRBD1 (6 bases). Trimming removed 0 bases at V and 3 bases at J, with 15 bases between. Germline CDR1 GTSNPN, CDR2 SVGIG (reference sequence). This CDR3 region has 16 residues.